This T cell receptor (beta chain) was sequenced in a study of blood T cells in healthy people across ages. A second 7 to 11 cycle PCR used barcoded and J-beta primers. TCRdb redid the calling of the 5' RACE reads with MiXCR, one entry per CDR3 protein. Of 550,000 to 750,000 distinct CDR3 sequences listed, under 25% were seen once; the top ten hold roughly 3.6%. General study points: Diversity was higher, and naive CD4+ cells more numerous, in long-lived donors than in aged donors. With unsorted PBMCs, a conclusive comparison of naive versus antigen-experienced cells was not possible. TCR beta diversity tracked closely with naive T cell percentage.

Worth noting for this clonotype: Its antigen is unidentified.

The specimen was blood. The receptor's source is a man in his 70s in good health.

The chain's CDR3 is CASSHPDRVNTEAFF. The CDR3 nucleotides read TGCGCCAGCAGCCACCCGGACAGGGTGAACACTGAAGCTTTCTTT. The chain joins TRBV5-1 to TRBJ1-1, with TRBD1 matching 8 bases. Germline CDR1 is SGHRS and CDR2 is YFSETQ. J was trimmed by 0 bases and V by 4 bases; bases with no gene match: 5. This CDR3 comprises 15 residues.